Listed here are 30 T cell receptor beta chains from one sample, sequenced in a study of shared clonotypes between healthy human individuals. Data came from immunoSEQ multiplex PCR; TCRdb stores just in-frame clones and leaves some out. The table includes roughly 450,000 clones, about four fifths detected once. The sequenced material came from PBMCs. These receptors all stem from a middle-aged woman in good health. Some clones in this sample may be carry-over from other donors' samples.

V usage is TRBV19 and J usage is TRBJ1-5, with D possibly matching TRBD1 (5 bases). V was cut by 5 bases and J by 3 bases, with 14 bases left in between. Germline values: CDR1 LNHDA, CDR2 SQIVND (reference sequence). This CDR3 comprises 15 residues. CDR3 nucleotides: TGTGCCAGTAGTTCAGGGATGGCCATCAATCAGCCCCAGCATTTT. Translation gives CASSSGMAINQPQHF.

V usage is TRBV9 and J usage is TRBJ2-1, with D possibly called TRBD1 or TRBD2 (5 bases each). This CDR3 contains 15 residues. The V end lost 2 bases, the J end lost 0 bases, and 9 bases lay between the germline ends. Germline CDR1 is SGDLS and CDR2 is YYNGEE. The CDR3 DNA reads as TGTGCCAGCAGCGTGGGACGTAGCTCCTACAATGAGCAGTTCTTC. It encodes CASSVGRSSYNEQFF.

The table lists this clone with many counts. The rearrangement uses TRBV19 and TRBJ1-2; D is perhaps TRBD1 (5 bases). V lost 4 bases to trimming and J lost 1 base, with 10 bases between them. The CDR3 covers 14 residues. Germline V gene sequence: CDR1 LNHDA, CDR2 SQIVND (reference sequence). CDR3 amino acids: CASSNPGINYGYTF. CDR3 DNA: TGTGCCAGTAGTAACCCAGGGATTAACTATGGCTACACCTTC. Looking up the rest from reference TRBV19 and TRBJ1-2 gives the full variable domain: DGGITQSPKYLFRKEGQNVTLSCEQNLNHDAMYWYRQDPGQGLRLIYYSQIVNDFQKGDIAEGYSVSREKKESFPLTVTSAQKNPTAFYLCASSNPGINYGYTFGSGTRLTVV.

The V gene is TRBV4-1, the J gene TRBJ2-7, with D possibly TRBD1 on 5 matching bases. Germline V CDR1 and CDR2: MGHRA, YSYEKL. This CDR3 has 17 amino acids. The germline V and J ends were trimmed by 3 bases and 2 bases, with 20 bases remaining between them. The CDR3 region has the DNA TGCGCCAGCAGCCACCTCTTCTCGAAAGGGGCCCCCTACGAGCAGTACTTC. Encoded protein: CASSHLFSKGAPYEQYF.

This clone occurred once. At one end, the junction sequence differs from germline, possibly due to a read error. V and J are TRBV5-1 and TRBJ2-5; no clear D gene. The CDR3 is made up of 13 amino acids. CDR1 is SGHRS and CDR2 is YFSETQ in the germline V gene. CDR3 sequence (DNA): TGTGCCAGCAGCTTGCCAGCGCAAGAGACCCAGTACTTC. Protein sequence: CASSLPAQETQYF.

This chain joins TRBV11-3 and TRBJ2-1; 7 bases map to TRBD1. CDR1 and CDR2 (germline): SGHNT, YENEEA. The CDR3 is 16 amino acids. With V trimmed by 0 bases and J by 4 bases, 6 bases remained unmatched. CDR3 loop: CASSLEGDRPYNEQFF. The DNA for the CDR3 is TGTGCCAGCAGCTTAGAAGGGGACAGACCTTACAATGAGCAGTTCTTC.

The CDR3 coding sequence is TGTGCCAGCAGTCCATCGGGGACTAGCGGAGGCACCACGCAGTATTTT. Protein product: CASSPSGTSGGTTQYF. The chain uses TRBV27 and TRBJ2-3, with 11 positions matching TRBD2. The ends lost 5 bases at V and 9 bases at J; junction bases unmatched: 13. The CDR3 contains 16 residues. From germline, CDR1 is MNHEY and CDR2 SMNVEV (reference sequence).

CDR3 residues: CASSKGKGPTEAFF. The CDR3 DNA reads TGTGCCAGCAGCAAAGGTAAGGGGCCCACTGAAGCTTTCTTT. The chain links TRBV21-1 to TRBJ1-1; no check of the table's D call, TRBD1, against the DNA was made. TRBV21-1 is tagged as a pseudogene. This CDR3 is built from 14 residues.

V gene TRBV5-1 combines with J gene TRBJ2-7; tentative D call: TRBD1 (5 bases). CDR3 length: 14 amino acids. Per the germline V gene, CDR1 is SGHRS and CDR2 is YFSETQ. V was clipped by 0 bases and J by 2 bases, with 9 bases between them. CDR3 in amino acids: CASSLAMTAYEQYF. In DNA form, the CDR3 reads TGCGCCAGCAGCTTGGCAATGACAGCCTACGAGCAGTACTTC.

The chain couples TRBV13 to TRBJ1-1; no reliable D call. The CDR3 is 14 residues long. V dropped 0 bases and J dropped 1 base, with 6 bases sitting between them. Germline V gene lookup returns CDR1 PRHDT and CDR2 FYEKMQ (reference sequence). The CDR3 nucleotides are TGTGCCAGCAGCTTAGGGCCGTCGAACACTGAAGCTTTCTTT. This translates into CASSLGPSNTEAFF.

Points on this clone: With only one base between it and a far larger clone, this is likely a read error. This chain connects TRBV28 to TRBJ2-7; no reliable D call. Trimming stripped 0 bases from V and 1 base from J, with 10 bases between. The CDR3 runs to 15 residues. Germline-derived CDR1 and CDR2 are MDHEN and SYDVKM. The CDR3 DNA follows: TGTGCCAGCAGTTTATGGGGGATTGGATCCTACGAGCAGTACTTC. This codes for CASSLWGIGSYEQYF.

In its sample, this clone was seen once. The rearrangement uses TRBV18 and TRBJ2-5, with D tentatively TRBD1 (5 bases). Germline V gene sequence: CDR1 KGHSH, CDR2 LQKENI. V lost 0 bases, J lost 1 base, and 9 bases lay in between. CDR3 length: 15 residues. CDR3 DNA sequence: TGTGCCAGCTCACCACCAGGGGCAGCCCAAGAGACCCAGTACTTC. Its translation is CASSPPGAAQETQYF.

This clone was observed a single time. The V and J genes are TRBV6-1 and TRBJ2-5; D ambiguous. Deletions cut 2 bases from V and 0 bases from J, with 10 bases between. The CDR3 extends over 15 amino acids. Germline V gene sequence: CDR1 MNHNS, CDR2 SASEGT. CDR3 nucleotide sequence: TGTGCCAGCAGTGAACATATGCCGTACCAAGAGACCCAGTACTTC. Amino acids: CASSEHMPYQETQYF.

The chain couples TRBV9 to TRBJ2-1, with D unresolved. This CDR3 spans 18 amino acids. The ends were cut back, 3 bases at V and 0 bases at J, with 19 bases in the middle. The germline V gene encodes CDR1 SGDLS and CDR2 YYNGEE. The CDR3 bases are TGTGCCAGCAGCGCCGGACCTAAGGTGGAGAGCTCCTACAATGAGCAGTTCTTC. It is translated as CASSAGPKVESSYNEQFF.

This clone was observed once. The chain carries TRBV11-2 and TRBJ2-7; D is possibly TRBD2 (5 bases). V lost 2 bases to trimming and J lost 0 bases, with 8 bases between them. CDR3 length: 14 amino acids. Germline assignment: CDR1 SGHAT and CDR2 FQNNGV. The CDR3 DNA reads as TGTGCCAGCAGCTTAACTAGATACTCCTACGAGCAGTACTTC. The encoded protein is CASSLTRYSYEQYF.

CDR3 in DNA: TGTGCCAGCAGACCCAGGAGGGATCCAGATACGCAGTATTTT. Translation gives CASRPRRDPDTQYF. The V gene is TRBV7-9, the J gene TRBJ2-3; D may be TRBD2 (6 bases). Germline V CDR1 and CDR2: SEHNR, FQNEAQ (reference sequence). The CDR3 has 14 amino acids. Trimming removed 6 bases at V and 4 bases at J, with 14 bases between.

This clone has a single count. This same CDR3 is encoded by further DNA sequences in the sample. The chain combines TRBV30 with TRBJ2-1; 8 bases map to TRBD2. This CDR3 is 14 amino acids long. Germline values: CDR1 GTSNPN, CDR2 SVGIG (reference sequence). V was clipped by 7 bases and J by 0 bases; unmatched bases: 5. In DNA form, the CDR3 reads TGTGCCTCCCCCGCGGGGGGCTCCTACAATGAGCAGTTCTTC. Translation gives CASPAGGSYNEQFF.

This clone showed up just once. The CDR3 DNA reads as TGTGCCAGCAGCTTAGATCGTTTGTCCAACAATGAGCAGTTCTTC. Its protein is CASSLDRLSNNEQFF. The chain joins TRBV11-2 to TRBJ2-1; D is uncertain. CDR1 and CDR2 (germline): SGHAT, FQNNGV. V was clipped by 0 bases and J by 5 bases, with 11 bases between them. The CDR3 spans 15 residues.

This clone was detected only a few times. The chain joins TRBV4-3 to TRBJ2-7; 9 bases agree with TRBD2. This CDR3 comprises 16 residues. Germline-derived CDR1 and CDR2 are LGHNA and YSLEER. Trimming cost V 0 bases and J 3 bases; bases outside gene matches: 6. The CDR3 reads CASSQDGTSTFYEQYF. The CDR3 region has the DNA TGCGCCAGCAGCCAAGATGGGACTAGCACGTTCTACGAGCAGTACTTC.

This clone occurred once. The DNA of the CDR3 is TGTGCCAGCAGTTTATCCCAGACACCTACCTACGAGCAGTACTTC. Translation gives CASSLSQTPTYEQYF. The rearrangement links TRBV28 to TRBJ2-5; D is uncertain. TRBJ2-7 matches the DNA end more closely, so the J call is doubtful. Germline assignment: CDR1 MDHEN and CDR2 SYDVKM. The CDR3 is 15 amino acids.

The V and J genes are TRBV7-2 and TRBJ2-3, with TRBD2 identical over 12 bases. There are 18 residues in the CDR3. J lost 2 bases, V lost 1 base, and 7 bases had no gene match. Germline CDR1 and CDR2: SGHTA and FQGNSA. CDR3 nucleotide sequence: TGTGCCAGCAGCTTAGGGGCCGGACTAGCGGGAATCACAGATACGCAGTATTTT. Protein product: CASSLGAGLAGITDTQYF.

V and J are TRBV5-5 and TRBJ1-2, with no clear D. V lost 0 bases and J 3 bases, leaving 9 bases between the germline ends. Germline V gene lookup returns CDR1 SGHKS and CDR2 YYEKEE (reference sequence). This CDR3 contains 14 residues. The CDR3 nucleotides read TGTGCCAGCAGCTTGGGGGCCGGGGACTATGGCTACACCTTC. It specifies CASSLGAGDYGYTF.

Worth noting for this clone: The sample contains more than one DNA sequence encoding this CDR3. The chain has TRBV7-9 and TRBJ2-1; 10 positions match TRBD2. Germline loops: CDR1 SEHNR, CDR2 FQNEAQ (reference sequence). With V trimmed by 5 bases and J by 0 bases, 1 base remained unmatched. CDR3 length: 15 amino acids. CDR3 residues: CASSPSGSSYNEQFF. The CDR3 region has the DNA TGTGCCAGCAGCCCTAGCGGGAGCTCCTACAATGAGCAGTTCTTC.

The chain uses TRBV5-1 and TRBJ2-7, with D hard to call. The V gene lost 0 bases and the J gene lost 1 base, with 5 bases spanning the gap. This CDR3 comprises 13 residues. CDR1 and CDR2 (germline): SGHRS, YFSETQ. CDR3 amino acids: CASSLDLSYEQYF. In DNA form, the CDR3 reads TGCGCCAGCAGCTTGGATCTATCCTACGAGCAGTACTTC. The entire variable domain, with the rest obtained from reference TRBV5-1 and TRBJ2-7, is as follows: KAGVTQTPRYLIKTRGQQVTLSCSPISGHRSVSWYQQTPGQGLQFLFEYFSETQRNKGNFPGRFSGRQFSNSRSEMNVSTLELGDSALYLCASSLDLSYEQYFGPGTRLTVT.

The genes are TRBV10-3 and TRBJ2-2, with D possibly matching TRBD2 (5 bases). The CDR3 extends over 16 amino acids. Germline V gives CDR1 ENHRY, CDR2 SYGVKD. Trimming pared 2 bases from V and 0 bases from J, leaving 10 bases between. The CDR3, as DNA: TGTGCCATCAGTGAGAGGATAGCGACGAACACCGGGGAGCTGTTTTTT. It yields the protein CAISERIATNTGELFF.

This clone has ten or more counts. Sequence at one end of the junction differs from germline and may be a read error. CDR3 residues: CASREGLGTGVNTQYF. The CDR3 DNA reads as TGTGCCAGCAGGGAAGGGCTAGGCACGGGGGTTAATACGCAGTATTTT. J is TRBJ2-3 and V is TRBV6-1, with a tentative D call TRBD2 (6 bases). Germline V lookup: CDR1 MNHNS, CDR2 SASEGT. The CDR3 has 16 residues.

This chain uses TRBV11-1 with TRBJ1-1; D possibly corresponds to TRBD1 (5 bases). The ends were cut back, 5 bases at V and 6 bases at J, with 19 bases in the middle. The CDR3 spans 15 residues. CDR1 is SGHAT, CDR2 FQDESV, per germline (reference sequence). The CDR3 loop reads CASSRRVQGLSEAFF. The CDR3 DNA is TGTGCCAGCAGCCGACGCGTGCAGGGACTTTCTGAAGCTTTCTTT.

The chain links TRBV4-3 to TRBJ2-1; 7 nucleotides align to TRBD2. The CDR3 loop spans 15 amino acids. Germline V gives CDR1 LGHNA, CDR2 YSLEER. V lost 0 bases and J lost 2; bases outside the gene matches: 1. The CDR3, as DNA: TGCGCCAGCAGCCAAGATGCGGGAGCCTACAATGAGCAGTTCTTC. This codes for CASSQDAGAYNEQFF.

The genes are TRBV20-1 and TRBJ2-7, with unresolved D. Germline V gene sequence: CDR1 DFQATT, CDR2 SNEGSKA (reference sequence). V lost 6 bases, J lost 4 bases, and 10 bases lay in between. The length of the CDR3 is 11 residues. The CDR3 DNA is TGCAGTGCCCACCACACTTACGAGCAGTACTTC. The encoded protein is CSAHHTYEQYF.

Here the CDR3 DNA reads TGTGCCAGCAGCCAAGATCGGGGAGCGGGAGTTCCTGGGGCCAACGTCCTGACTTTC. It yields the protein CASSQDRGAGVPGANVLTF. The chain joins TRBV14 to TRBJ2-6; TRBD2 aligns across 8 bases. The junction had 9 bases not matched to a gene; V was cut back by 0 bases and J by 2 bases. This CDR3 is built from 19 residues. Germline loops: CDR1 SGHDN, CDR2 FVKESK. The complete variable domain, with remaining parts taken from reference TRBV14 and TRBJ2-6, reads EAGVTQFPSHSVIEKGQTVTLRCDPISGHDNLYWYRRVMGKEIKFLLHFVKESKQDESGMPNNRFLAERTGGTYSTLKVQPAELEDSGVYFCASSQDRGAGVPGANVLTFGAGSRLTVL.